Reported below is one T cell receptor (beta chain). These data are taken from a study of blood T cells in healthy people across ages. For the second PCR, which ran for roughly 6 to 12 cycles, a sample-barcoded 5' primer and a J-beta primer mix were used. Every sample returned 2.5 million or more CDR3-containing paired-end reads. Using its own MiXCR run on the 5' RACE reads, TCRdb lists one record per CDR3 protein. The top ten hold about 2.1% of the sample, which has over 1,500,000 distinct CDR3 sequences, roughly 50% seen once. This CDR3 region has 17 residues. Germline V gene sequence: CDR1 SQVTM, CDR2 ANQGSEA. The V end lost 6 bases, the J end lost 3 bases, and 25 bases lay between the germline ends.

This clonotype was sampled from a woman aged 40 to 50 in good health. The chain has TRBV29-1 and TRBJ2-3; weak D call: TRBD1 (7 bases). Sequenced: blood. The CDR3 nucleotides are TGCAGCGTCCCGCAGCAACAGGGGACTGTGGGGACAGATACGCAGTATTTT. Residues: CSVPQQQGTVGTDTQYF.